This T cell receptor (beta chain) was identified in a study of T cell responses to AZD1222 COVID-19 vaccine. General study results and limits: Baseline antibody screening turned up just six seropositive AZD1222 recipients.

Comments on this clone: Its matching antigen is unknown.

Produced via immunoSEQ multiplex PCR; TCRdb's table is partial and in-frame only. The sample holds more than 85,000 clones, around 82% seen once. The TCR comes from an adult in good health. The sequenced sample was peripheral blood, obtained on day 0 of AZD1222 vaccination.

This CDR3 reads CATSRDPGSGNTIYF. The CDR3 coding sequence is TGTGCCACCAGCAGAGATCCTGGCTCTGGAAACACCATATATTTT. The rearrangement links TRBV15 to TRBJ1-3; D is undetermined. Germline V lookup: CDR1 LNHNV, CDR2 YYDKDF (reference sequence). Trimming left V 0 bases short and J 0 bases short, with 6 bases between. This CDR3 region has 15 residues.